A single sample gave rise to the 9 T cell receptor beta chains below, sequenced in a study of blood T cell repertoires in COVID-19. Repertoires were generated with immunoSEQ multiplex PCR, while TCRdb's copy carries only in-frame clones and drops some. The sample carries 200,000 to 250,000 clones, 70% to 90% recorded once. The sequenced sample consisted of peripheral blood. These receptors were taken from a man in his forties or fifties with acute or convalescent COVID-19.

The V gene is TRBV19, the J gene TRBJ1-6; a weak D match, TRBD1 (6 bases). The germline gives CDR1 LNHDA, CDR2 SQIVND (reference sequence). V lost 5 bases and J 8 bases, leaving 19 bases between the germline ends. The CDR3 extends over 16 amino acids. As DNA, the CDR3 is TGTGCCAGTAGTCCGACCCCGGGGGGCATGGATTCACCCCTCCACTTT. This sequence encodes CASSPTPGGMDSPLHF.

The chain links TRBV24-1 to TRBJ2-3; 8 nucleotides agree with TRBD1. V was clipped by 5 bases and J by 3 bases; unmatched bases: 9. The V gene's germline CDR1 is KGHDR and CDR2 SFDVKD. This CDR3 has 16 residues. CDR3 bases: TGTGCCACCAGTGTCCTCAGGGGGCATGAGACAGATACGCAGTATTTT. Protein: CATSVLRGHETDTQYF.

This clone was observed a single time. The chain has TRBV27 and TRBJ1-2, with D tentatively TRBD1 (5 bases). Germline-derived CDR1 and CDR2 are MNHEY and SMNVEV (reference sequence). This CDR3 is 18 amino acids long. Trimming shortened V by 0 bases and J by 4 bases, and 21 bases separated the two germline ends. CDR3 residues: CASSLSAGPREGGYGYTF. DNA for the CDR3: TGTGCCAGCAGTTTATCGGCGGGGCCCAGGGAAGGTGGCTATGGCTACACCTTC.

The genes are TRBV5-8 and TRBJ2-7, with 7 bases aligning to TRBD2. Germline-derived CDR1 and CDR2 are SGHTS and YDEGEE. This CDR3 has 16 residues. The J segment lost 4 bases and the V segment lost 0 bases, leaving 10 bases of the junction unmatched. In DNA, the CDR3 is TGTGCCAGCAGCTTGGCAGCTCTAGCGGTGCCTTACGAGCAGTACTTC. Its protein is CASSLAALAVPYEQYF.

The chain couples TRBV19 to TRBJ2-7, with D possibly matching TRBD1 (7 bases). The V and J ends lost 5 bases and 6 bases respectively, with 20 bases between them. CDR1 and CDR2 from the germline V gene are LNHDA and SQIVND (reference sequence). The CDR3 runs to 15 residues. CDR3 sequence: CASSPPGGRESEQYF. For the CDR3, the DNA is TGTGCCAGTAGTCCTCCAGGGGGTCGGGAGAGCGAGCAGTACTTC.

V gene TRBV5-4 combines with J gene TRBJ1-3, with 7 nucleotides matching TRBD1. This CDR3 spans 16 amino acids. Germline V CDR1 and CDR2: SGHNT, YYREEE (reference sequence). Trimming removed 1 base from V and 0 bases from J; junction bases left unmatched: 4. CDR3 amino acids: CASSLTGVASGNTIYF. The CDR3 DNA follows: TGTGCCAGCAGCTTGACAGGGGTGGCCTCTGGAAACACCATATATTTT.

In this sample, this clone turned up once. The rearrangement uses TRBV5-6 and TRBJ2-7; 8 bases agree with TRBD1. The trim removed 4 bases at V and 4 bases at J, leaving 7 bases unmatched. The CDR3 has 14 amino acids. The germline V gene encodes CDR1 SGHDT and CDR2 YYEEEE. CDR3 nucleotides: TGTGCCAGCAGCCTCGACAGGGGTCTTTACGAGCAGTACTTC. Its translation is CASSLDRGLYEQYF.

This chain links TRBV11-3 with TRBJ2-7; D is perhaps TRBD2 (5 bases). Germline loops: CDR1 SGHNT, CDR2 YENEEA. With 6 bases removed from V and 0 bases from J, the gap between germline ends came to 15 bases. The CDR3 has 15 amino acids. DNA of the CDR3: TGTGCCAGCAGTGTTGGGAGCGTTCCCTCCTACGAGCAGTACTTC. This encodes CASSVGSVPSYEQYF.

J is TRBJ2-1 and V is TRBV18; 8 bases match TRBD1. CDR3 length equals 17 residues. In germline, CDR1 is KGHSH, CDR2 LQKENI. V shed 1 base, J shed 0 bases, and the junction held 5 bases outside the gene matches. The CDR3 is CASSPRSTGGSYNEQFF. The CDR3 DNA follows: TGTGCCAGCTCACCACGGAGTACAGGGGGCTCCTACAATGAGCAGTTCTTC.